This T cell receptor beta chain was found in a study of blood T cell repertoires in COVID-19 (dated by TCRdb to about 2020). Describing the broader study: Samples covering the acute and convalescent phases of COVID-19 were provided by collaborators in the United States, Italy and Spain. The prospective study material was composed of cDNA or gDNA derived from T cells, B-cell-depleted T cells, or PBMCs. Where HLA class I and class II types were available, the types were taken from metadata supplied by the sample provider, not from assay-based typing. Deeply sampled blood TCRbeta repertoires from subjects exposed to, actively infected with, or recovered from COVID-19 were included in the dataset. The samples were drawn from two sources: the first 160 participants of the ongoing ImmuneRACE study, and over 1,000 subjects contributed by 6 global collaborators. The repertoires were made available in a free public database intended to serve as a resource for research on the immune response to SARS-CoV-2. Sample metadata almost always included a de-identified subject ID, COVID-19 status, age in years and sex.

Clipping removes 2 bases from V and 6 bases from J, with 1 as the unmatched junction base count. From its cysteine to its phenylalanine, the CDR3 spans 12 amino acids. Of all the DNA, just the CDR3 is kept, 36 bases in frame from base 1. In the germline V gene, CDR1 corresponds to MNHEY and CDR2 to SVGEGT. Broad study findings and their caveats: The amount of clinical and demographic metadata varied by source and participant and was provided uncurated.

In regard to this clone: Its recognized antigen is unknown. Nothing much larger sits one base from this clone, and base qualities are not available.

The collaborating institutions used their own protocols to collect whole blood in K2EDTA tubes. For TCRbeta analysis, collaborators shipped samples as frozen whole blood, isolated PBMCs, or DNA extracted from either of those sample types. The immunoSEQ Assay, a bias-controlled multiplex PCR, was used to amplify TCRbeta CDR3 regions from genomic DNA. Per the source publication's procedure: Within the assay, amplification of reference gene primers was used to estimate how many nucleated cells each sample contained. To quantify the absolute abundance of each unique TCRbeta CDR3 rearrangement, sequence reads were collapsed and filtered. Productive Simpson clonality was computed per sample as the square root of Simpson's diversity index over productive rearrangements. Imported from immuneACCESS, the table was reduced by TCRdb to in-frame sequences with V and J called. These copies leave out some clones; in studies compared against another copy, an unresolved V gene accounts for under half, and the cause of the remainder is not known. V and J calls and clone size follow that table, whereas D and trimming were derived from the DNA. The sample data list about 110,000 clones, and 82% of these were observed just once. The biggest ten clones account for approximately 15% of the sample.

Rearrangement joined TRBV6-2 or TRBV6-3 to TRBJ2-7, and 7 junction bases match TRBD2. The sequence derives from an older woman with acute or convalescent COVID-19. Sequencing was performed on peripheral blood. The CDR3 protein sequence reads: CASSYPGGEQYF. The DNA reads as follows: TGTGCCAGCAGTTACCCGGGGGGCGAGCAGTACTTC.